Shown below are 18 T cell receptor beta chains from a single sample sequenced in a study of blood T cell repertoires in COVID-19. Data came from immunoSEQ multiplex PCR; TCRdb stores just in-frame clones and leaves some out. Among 120,000 or so clones, roughly four fifths were seen once, and the ten largest hold 15% to 20%. The sequenced material came from peripheral blood. All receptors come from a man aged 25-45 years with COVID-19, enrolled during active disease.

This clone was picked up a small number of times. CDR3 sequence: CASSLLSGGTGELFF. As DNA, the CDR3 is TGTGCCAGCAGCTTGCTTAGCGGGGGGACCGGGGAGCTGTTTTTT. This sequence joins TRBV5-8 and TRBJ2-2; 10 positions agree with TRBD2. Germline V gene lookup returns CDR1 SGHTS and CDR2 YDEGEE. The CDR3 spans 15 residues. V was pared by 1 base and J by 5 bases, with 2 bases of the junction left unmatched.

This clone was seen just once. The chain uses TRBV27 and TRBJ2-1; 8 bases agree with TRBD2. The germline CDR1 and CDR2 sequences are MNHEY and SMNVEV (reference sequence). CDR3 size: 15 residues. With 7 bases clipped from V and 5 bases from J, the junction kept 10 bases outside the gene matches. CDR3 sequence (DNA): TGTGCCAGCACATCCACTAGCGGTGGTAACAATGAGCAGTTCTTC. It encodes CASTSTSGGNNEQFF.

The chain recombines TRBV5-1 with TRBJ1-6, with 9 bases fitting TRBD1. The V and J ends lost 4 bases and 6 bases, in that order; junction bases with no gene match: 8. This CDR3 has 16 residues. CDR1 SGHRS and CDR2 YFSETQ come from the germline V gene. DNA for the CDR3: TGCGCCAGCAGCATGACCGGGACAGGGACTAATTCACCCCTCCACTTT. Its translation: CASSMTGTGTNSPLHF. The entire variable domain, with the rest obtained from reference TRBV5-1 and TRBJ1-6, is as follows: KAGVTQTPRYLIKTRGQQVTLSCSPISGHRSVSWYQQTPGQGLQFLFEYFSETQRNKGNFPGRFSGRQFSNSRSEMNVSTLELGDSALYLCASSMTGTGTNSPLHFGNGTRLTVT.

The chain combines TRBV27 with TRBJ1-6; tentatively, D is TRBD1 (5 bases). V lost 7 bases to trimming and J lost 8 bases, with 15 bases between them. The germline V gene has CDR1 MNHEY and CDR2 SMNVEV (reference sequence). This CDR3 contains 14 residues. CDR3 DNA sequence: TGTGCCAGCAATAGACTTGGGGGGGATTCACCCCTCCACTTT. It encodes CASNRLGGDSPLHF.

This clone occurred once. The DNA for the CDR3 is TGCAGCGTTGCGATGGGGCAGGACGGCTACACCTTC. This sequence encodes CSVAMGQDGYTF. The rearrangement joins TRBV29-1 to TRBJ1-2, with a possible D match to TRBD1 (5 bases). The V end lost 4 bases, the J end lost 8 bases, and 14 bases lay between the germline ends. Germline V gene sequence: CDR1 SQVTM, CDR2 ANQGSEA. The CDR3 covers 12 residues. Using reference TRBV29-1 and TRBJ1-2 for the parts outside the CDR3, the full variable domain is SAVISQKPSRDICQRGTSLTIQCQVDSQVTMMFWYRQQPGQSLTLIATANQGSEATYESGFVIDKFPISRPNLTFSTLTVSNMSPEDSSIYLCSVAMGQDGYTFGSGTRLTVV.

This chain connects TRBV15 to TRBJ2-2; TRBD1 aligns across 11 bases. The CDR3 spans 15 residues. V lost 5 bases, J lost 7 bases, and 6 bases stayed unmatched. In germline, CDR1 is LNHNV, CDR2 YYDKDF (reference sequence). The CDR3 here is CATSPDRGRVGELFF. The CDR3 nucleotides are TGTGCCACCAGCCCGGACAGGGGGCGCGTCGGGGAGCTGTTTTTT.

This chain connects TRBV2 to TRBJ2-7, with TRBD1 as a possible D gene (5 bases). CDR3 size: 13 residues. The V gene lost 4 bases and the J gene lost 6 bases, with 13 bases spanning the gap. Germline V CDR1 and CDR2: SNHLY, FYNNEI. CDR3 sequence: CASSGPDRPEQYF. Written as DNA, the CDR3 is TGTGCCAGCAGTGGGCCCGACAGACCCGAGCAGTACTTC.

The chain uses TRBV6-1 and TRBJ2-7, with 10 bases identical to TRBD1. Trimming at V came to 2 bases and at J to 7 bases, leaving 5 bases not matched to a gene. Looked up from germline, CDR1 is MNHNS and CDR2 is SASEGT. CDR3 size: 14 residues. This CDR3 is CASSEMWDRGEQYF. DNA of the CDR3: TGTGCCAGCAGTGAAATGTGGGACAGGGGAGAGCAGTACTTC.

The chain joins TRBV27 to TRBJ2-1, with D uncertain. The CDR3 has 17 residues. Germline V lookup: CDR1 MNHEY, CDR2 SMNVEV (reference sequence). With 5 bases removed from V and 0 bases from J, the gap between germline ends came to 17 bases. The CDR3 region has the DNA TGTGCCAGCAGTCTTCAGAGTACTACCAGCTCCTACAATGAGCAGTTCTTC. This encodes CASSLQSTTSSYNEQFF.

The chain joins TRBV19 to TRBJ1-1; 8 bases agree with TRBD1. The CDR3 runs to 16 residues. V lost 9 bases and J lost 1; bases outside the gene matches: 13. Germline loops: CDR1 LNHDA, CDR2 SQIVND (reference sequence). CDR3 coding DNA: TGTGCCAGCCGTCTCTCAGGGGGCGTCGAGAACACTGAAGCTTTCTTT. It codes for CASRLSGGVENTEAFF. The full variable domain, in which reference TRBV19 and TRBJ1-1 provide the parts outside the CDR3, is DGGITQSPKYLFRKEGQNVTLSCEQNLNHDAMYWYRQDPGQGLRLIYYSQIVNDFQKGDIAEGYSVSREKKESFPLTVTSAQKNPTAFYLCASRLSGGVENTEAFFGQGTRLTVV.

CDR3: CASRLGGDQPQHF. CDR3 nucleotides: TGTGCCAGCAGGCTCGGGGGTGATCAGCCCCAGCATTTT. The rearrangement uses TRBV12-3 or TRBV12-4 and TRBJ1-5; D is perhaps TRBD1 (5 bases). This CDR3 contains 13 residues. The germline V and J ends were trimmed by 6 bases and 5 bases, with 11 bases remaining between them.

A note on this clone: Germline and junction disagree at one end, which may indicate a read error. The rearrangement uses TRBV7-7 and TRBJ2-5; 9 nucleotides align to TRBD2. The germline gives CDR1 SSHAT, CDR2 FNYEAQ (reference sequence). This CDR3 has 14 residues. CDR3 in DNA: TGTGCTAGCAGCTTAGCGGGGGCAGAAGAGACCCAGTACTTC. Its translation: CASSLAGAEETQYF.

This sequence joins TRBV27 and TRBJ2-2; a possible D gene is TRBD1 (5 bases). This CDR3 is built from 15 residues. Germline lookup yields CDR1 MNHEY and CDR2 SMNVEV (reference sequence). The V and J ends lost 2 bases and 2 bases respectively, with 9 bases between them. The CDR3 DNA follows: TGTGCCAGCAGTTTAATTAGGGGTAACACCGGGGAGCTGTTTTTT. It is translated as CASSLIRGNTGELFF.

The gene calls are TRBV7-9 and TRBJ1-6; the D is unclear. CDR3 length: 17 residues. Looked up from germline, CDR1 is SEHNR and CDR2 is FQNEAQ (reference sequence). V lost 4 bases, J lost 0 bases, and 13 bases lay in between. The CDR3 DNA reads as TGTGCCAGCAGCTCATCGACATTGAGCTCCTATAATTCACCCCTCCACTTT. Encoded protein: CASSSSTLSSYNSPLHF.

The chain carries TRBV5-5 and TRBJ2-7, with D tentatively TRBD2 (6 bases). Germline V gene lookup returns CDR1 SGHKS and CDR2 YYEKEE (reference sequence). This CDR3 contains 14 residues. V was shortened by 0 bases and J by 2 bases, with 9 bases between the two germline ends. CDR3 residues: CASSLAGATYEQYF. The CDR3 DNA sequence: TGTGCCAGCAGCTTGGCGGGAGCCACCTACGAGCAGTACTTC.

The CDR3 nucleotides are TGTGCCTGGAGTGCGACAGGAAGATATAATTCACCCCTCCACTTT. Translation: CAWSATGRYNSPLHF. The chain links TRBV30 to TRBJ1-6, with D tentatively TRBD1 (6 bases). The CDR3 is 15 residues long. Germline lookup yields CDR1 GTSNPN and CDR2 SVGIG (reference sequence). The V and J ends lost 1 base and 4 bases respectively, with 11 bases between them.

V usage is TRBV12-5 and J usage is TRBJ2-3; 7 nucleotides line up with TRBD1. CDR3 size: 15 residues. Germline CDR1 reads LGHNT; CDR2 reads FRNRAP. Trimming cost V 5 bases and J 1 base; bases outside gene matches: 6. CDR3 in amino acids: CASGPAGTGTDTQYF. In DNA, the CDR3 is TGTGCTAGTGGTCCTGCCGGGACAGGCACAGATACGCAGTATTTT.

The chain is built from TRBV6-6 and TRBJ2-5; no firm D call. Trimming removed 0 bases from V and 5 bases from J, with 4 bases in between. CDR1 MNHNY and CDR2 SVGAGI come from the germline V gene (reference sequence). This CDR3 is 12 amino acids long. The CDR3 sequence is CASSYSPETQYF. DNA of the CDR3: TGTGCCAGCAGTTACTCTCCGGAGACCCAGTACTTC.